These 14 T cell receptor beta chains share one sample of origin, sequenced in a study of T cell repertoires in aging, cancer and after chemotherapy. Multiplex touch-down PCR with TRB-A/B primers amplified rearranged V-D-J TRB sequences. TCRdb passed the multiplex PCR reads through MiXCR, listing each CDR3 protein once. The sample lists more than 9,000 distinct CDR3 sequences, about 31% occurring once. Peripheral blood genomic DNA, not sorted cells or RNA, was the template. Sequences were obtained from blood. The source of these receptors is a human donor in good health.

By proportion, this clonotype is medium-sized (0.01 to 0.1%). J is TRBJ2-7 and V is TRBV29-1; no definite D call. Germline CDR1 reads SQVTM; CDR2 reads ANQGSEA. V lost 1 base and J 0 bases, leaving 7 bases between the germline ends. The CDR3 has 13 amino acids. The CDR3 here is CSVEVTDSYEQYF. The CDR3 DNA sequence: TGCAGCGTTGAAGTGACTGACTCCTACGAGCAGTACTTC.

This chain joins TRBV6-1 and TRBJ1-4; TRBD1 matches 7 bases. The trim removed 6 bases at V and 8 bases at J, leaving 6 bases unmatched. Germline CDR1 reads MNHNS; CDR2 reads SASEGT. The CDR3 runs to 13 residues. For the CDR3, the DNA is TGTGCCAGCAGCGACAGGGATTACGAAAAACTGTTTTTT. It translates to CASSDRDYEKLFF.

This clonotype came up a few times. The chain recombines TRBV6-1 with TRBJ1-5; D might be TRBD1 (5 bases). CDR3 length: 13 amino acids. Trimming took off 7 bases at V and 7 bases at J, with 14 bases between the two ends. Germline V gives CDR1 MNHNS, CDR2 SASEGT. CDR3 sequence reads: CASTERSGQPQHF. CDR3 DNA: TGTGCCAGCACTGAGAGATCAGGGCAGCCCCAGCATTTT.

This clonotype was found a few times. This chain links TRBV30 with TRBJ1-5; 8 bases are a match to TRBD1. The CDR3 runs to 20 residues. Germline trimming cut 5 bases from V and 0 bases from J; bases unmatched to any gene: 21. Germline V gives CDR1 GTSNPN, CDR2 SVGIG (reference sequence). DNA of the CDR3: TGTGCCTGGGCCCTCCCAGGGGCAGGGGGCAATCACGATAGCAATCAGCCCCAGCATTTT. Translating it yields CAWALPGAGGNHDSNQPQHF.

As regards this clonotype: A read error may be the cause here, since a much bigger clone is one base away. The V and J genes are TRBV27 and TRBJ2-5, with D perhaps TRBD2 (6 bases). This CDR3 comprises 15 residues. Germline V gives CDR1 MNHEY, CDR2 SMNVEV (reference sequence). V was trimmed by 3 bases and J by 5 bases, leaving 16 bases between them. The CDR3 nucleotides read TGTGCCAGCAGTTTGATACAGCGGGCTCGGGAGACCCAGTACTTC. Its protein product is CASSLIQRARETQYF.

This clonotype counts as medium-sized. This chain uses TRBV29-1 with TRBJ1-5; the match to TRBD1 covers 7 bases. V was clipped by 4 bases and J by 5 bases; unmatched bases: 2. From germline, CDR1 is SQVTM and CDR2 ANQGSEA. The CDR3 contains 12 residues. The CDR3 DNA follows: TGCAGCGTTGGGGACAGTGATCAGCCCCAGCATTTT. Encoded protein: CSVGDSDQPQHF.

The genes are TRBV7-4 and TRBJ1-2; D gene unclear. The V end lost 2 bases, the J end lost 5 bases, and 12 bases lay between the germline ends. CDR1 SGHVT and CDR2 SQSDAQ come from the germline V gene. The CDR3 covers 14 residues. For the CDR3, the DNA is TGTGCCAGCAGCTTAAGCGACGCAAGTTATGGCTACACCTTC. It specifies CASSLSDASYGYTF.

This sequence joins TRBV11-3 and TRBJ2-3, with 9 bases identical to TRBD2. CDR1 and CDR2 (germline): SGHNT, YENEEA. J was trimmed by 5 bases and V by 3 bases; bases with no gene match: 6. CDR3 length: 15 amino acids. CDR3 in amino acids: CASSFLAGKQDTQYF. In nucleotides, the CDR3 is TGTGCCAGCAGCTTTCTAGCGGGAAAACAAGATACGCAGTATTTT.

This clonotype was seen a few times. The genes are TRBV11-3 and TRBJ1-1; 7 bases line up with TRBD1. CDR1 and CDR2 (germline): SGHNT, YENEEA. This CDR3 spans 14 amino acids. The trim removed 2 bases at V and 4 bases at J, leaving 4 bases unmatched. CDR3 protein: CASSLQGVGTEAFF. In DNA, the CDR3 is TGTGCCAGCAGCTTACAGGGGGTGGGCACTGAAGCTTTCTTT.

This clonotype has only a few counts. This rearrangement joins TRBV5-1 to TRBJ1-4, with D possibly TRBD1 on 6 matching bases. The CDR3 spans 14 residues. Germline V gene lookup returns CDR1 SGHRS and CDR2 YFSETQ. V was cut by 3 bases and J by 8 bases, with 14 bases left in between. Written as DNA, the CDR3 is TGCGCCAGCAGCTCCCGGGACATGAACGAAAAACTGTTTTTT. It is translated as CASSSRDMNEKLFF.

This clonotype is labeled as medium-sized. The rearrangement joins TRBV5-5 to TRBJ2-1; 7 bases match TRBD1. V lost 6 bases and J lost 4; bases outside the gene matches: 10. The CDR3 length is 15 residues. In germline, CDR1 is SGHKS, CDR2 YYEKEE (reference sequence). CDR3 DNA: TGTGCCAGCACCCCGACCGGACAGGAGTACAATGAGCAGTTCTTC. Translating gives CASTPTGQEYNEQFF.

The chain links TRBV5-6 to TRBJ1-1, with 10 bases fitting TRBD1. This CDR3 is 12 amino acids long. With V trimmed by 3 bases and J by 10 bases, 3 bases remained unmatched. The germline CDR1 and CDR2 sequences are SGHDT and YYEEEE. CDR3 sequence reads: CASSSGQGGAFF. CDR3 sequence (DNA): TGTGCCAGCAGCTCAGGACAGGGGGGAGCTTTCTTT.

The V and J genes are TRBV5-6 and TRBJ2-3; 12 positions match TRBD2. Germline loops: CDR1 SGHDT, CDR2 YYEEEE. The CDR3 runs to 16 residues. After removal of 4 bases from V and 1 base from J, the junction contained 4 bases not matched to a gene. DNA for the CDR3: TGTGCCAGCAGCCTTCGGACTAGCGGGGGCACAGATACGCAGTATTTT. It yields the protein CASSLRTSGGTDTQYF.

This chain joins TRBV29-1 and TRBJ1-1; 9 bases fit TRBD1. V lost 3 bases and J lost 3; bases outside the gene matches: 5. Germline CDR1 is SQVTM and CDR2 is ANQGSEA. This CDR3 is built from 14 residues. The CDR3: CSVDRTGEDTEAFF. CDR3 DNA sequence: TGCAGCGTTGACCGGACAGGGGAAGACACTGAAGCTTTCTTT.